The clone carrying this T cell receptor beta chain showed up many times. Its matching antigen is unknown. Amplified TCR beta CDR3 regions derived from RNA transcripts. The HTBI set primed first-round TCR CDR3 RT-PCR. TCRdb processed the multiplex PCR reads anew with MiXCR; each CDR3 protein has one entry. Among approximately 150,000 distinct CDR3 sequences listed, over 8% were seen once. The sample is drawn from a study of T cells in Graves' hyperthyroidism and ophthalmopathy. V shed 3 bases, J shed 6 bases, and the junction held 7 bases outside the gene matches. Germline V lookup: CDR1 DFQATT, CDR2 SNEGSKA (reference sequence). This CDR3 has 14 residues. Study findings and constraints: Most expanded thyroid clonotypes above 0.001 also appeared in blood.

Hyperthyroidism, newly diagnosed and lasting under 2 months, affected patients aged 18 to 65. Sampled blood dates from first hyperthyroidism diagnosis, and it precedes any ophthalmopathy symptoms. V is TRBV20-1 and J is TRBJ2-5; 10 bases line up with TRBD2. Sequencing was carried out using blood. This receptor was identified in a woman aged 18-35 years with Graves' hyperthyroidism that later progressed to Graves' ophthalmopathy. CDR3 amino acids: CSARGAGGPQTQYF. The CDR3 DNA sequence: TGCAGTGCTAGGGGAGCGGGGGGGCCTCAGACCCAGTACTTC.